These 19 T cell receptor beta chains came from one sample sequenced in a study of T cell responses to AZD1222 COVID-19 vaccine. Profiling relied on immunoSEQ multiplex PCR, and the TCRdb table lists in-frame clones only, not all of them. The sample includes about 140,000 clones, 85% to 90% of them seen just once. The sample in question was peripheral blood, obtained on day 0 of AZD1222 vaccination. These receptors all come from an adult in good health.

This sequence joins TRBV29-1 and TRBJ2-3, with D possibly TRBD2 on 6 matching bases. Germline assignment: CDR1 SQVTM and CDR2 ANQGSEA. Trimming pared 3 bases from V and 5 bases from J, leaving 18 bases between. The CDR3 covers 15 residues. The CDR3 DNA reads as TGCAGCGTTGAGGGACTGACAGTGGGATTAGATACGCAGTATTTT. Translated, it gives CSVEGLTVGLDTQYF.

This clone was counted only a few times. The CDR3 sequence is CASSWGAAYEQYF. CDR3 nucleotides: TGTGCCAGCAGCTGGGGGGCGGCCTACGAGCAGTACTTC. The chain employs TRBV5-8 and TRBJ2-7, with D perhaps given as TRBD1 or TRBD2 (6 bases each). This CDR3 region has 13 residues. With 3 bases removed from V and 2 bases from J, the gap between germline ends came to 9 bases. CDR1 and CDR2 from the germline V gene are SGHTS and YDEGEE. Combining the CDR3 with reference TRBV5-8 and TRBJ2-7 gives the whole variable domain EAGVTQSPTHLIKTRGQQATLRCSPISGHTSVYWYQQALGLGLQFLLWYDEGEERNRGNFPPRFSGRQFPNYSSELNVNALELEDSALYLCASSWGAAYEQYFGPGTRLTVT.

CDR3 amino acids: CASSLDMSSYNEQFF. In DNA form, the CDR3 reads TGCGCCAGCAGCTTGGACATGAGCTCCTACAATGAGCAGTTCTTC. V and J are TRBV5-1 and TRBJ2-1; D uncertain. This CDR3 contains 15 residues. Trimming removed 0 bases at V and 0 bases at J, with 7 bases between. Germline V gives CDR1 SGHRS, CDR2 YFSETQ.

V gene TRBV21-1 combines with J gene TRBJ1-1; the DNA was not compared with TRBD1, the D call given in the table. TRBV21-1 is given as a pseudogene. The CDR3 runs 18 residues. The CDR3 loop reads CASSKVIGHRALNTEAFF. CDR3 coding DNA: TGTGCCAGCAGCAAAGTGATCGGGCACAGGGCCCTGAACACTGAAGCTTTCTTT.

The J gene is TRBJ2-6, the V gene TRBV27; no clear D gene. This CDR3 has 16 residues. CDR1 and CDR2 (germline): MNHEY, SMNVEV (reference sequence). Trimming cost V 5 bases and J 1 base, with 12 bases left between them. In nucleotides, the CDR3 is TGTGCCAGCAGTGAAAATGGATTTTCTGGGGCCAACGTCCTGACTTTC. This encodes CASSENGFSGANVLTF. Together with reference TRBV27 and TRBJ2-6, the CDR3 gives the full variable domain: EAQVTQNPRYLITVTGKKLTVTCSQNMNHEYMSWYRQDPGLGLRQIYYSMNVEVTDKGDVPEGYKVSRKEKRNFPLILESPSPNQTSLYFCASSENGFSGANVLTFGAGSRLTVL.

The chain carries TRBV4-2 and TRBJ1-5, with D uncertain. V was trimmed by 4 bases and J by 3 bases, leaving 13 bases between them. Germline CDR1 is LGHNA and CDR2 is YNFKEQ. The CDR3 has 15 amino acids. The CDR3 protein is CASSPTLRINQPQHF. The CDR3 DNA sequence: TGTGCCAGCAGCCCCACCCTCAGGATCAATCAGCCCCAGCATTTT.

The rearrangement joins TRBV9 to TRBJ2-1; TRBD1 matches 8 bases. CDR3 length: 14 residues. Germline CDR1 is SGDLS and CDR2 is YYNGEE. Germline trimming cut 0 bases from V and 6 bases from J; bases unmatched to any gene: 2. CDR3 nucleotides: TGTGCCAGCAGCGTAGGTGACAGGGGCAATGAGCAGTTCTTC. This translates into CASSVGDRGNEQFF.

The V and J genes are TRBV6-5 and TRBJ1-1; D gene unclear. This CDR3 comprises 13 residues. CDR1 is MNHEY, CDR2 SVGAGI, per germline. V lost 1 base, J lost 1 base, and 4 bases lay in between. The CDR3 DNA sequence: TGTGCCAGCAGTTACTACGGGAACACTGAAGCTTTCTTT. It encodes CASSYYGNTEAFF.

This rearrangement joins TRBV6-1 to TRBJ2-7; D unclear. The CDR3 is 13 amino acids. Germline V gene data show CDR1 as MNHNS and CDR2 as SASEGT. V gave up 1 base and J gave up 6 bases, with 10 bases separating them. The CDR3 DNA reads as TGTGCCAGCAGTGAAGGGCCTAGAACCGAGCAGTACTTC. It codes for CASSEGPRTEQYF.

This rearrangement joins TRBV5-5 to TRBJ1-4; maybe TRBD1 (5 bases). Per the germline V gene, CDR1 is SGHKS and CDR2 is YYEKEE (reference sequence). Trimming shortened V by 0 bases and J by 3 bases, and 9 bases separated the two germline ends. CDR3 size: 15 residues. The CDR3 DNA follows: TGTGCCAGCAGCTTGGATCAGGGATCTAATGAAAAACTGTTTTTT. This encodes CASSLDQGSNEKLFF.

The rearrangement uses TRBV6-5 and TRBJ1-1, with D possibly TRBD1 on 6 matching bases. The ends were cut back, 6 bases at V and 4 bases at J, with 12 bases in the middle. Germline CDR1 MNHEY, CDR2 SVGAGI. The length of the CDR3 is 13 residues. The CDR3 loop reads CASSQGKGTEAFF. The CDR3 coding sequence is TGTGCCAGCAGCCAGGGGAAGGGCACTGAAGCTTTCTTT.

The CDR3 DNA sequence: TGTGCCAGCAGCTTGGTTTCCACCGTCACAGATACGCAGTATTTT. This translates into CASSLVSTVTDTQYF. The chain recombines TRBV5-4 with TRBJ2-3; no reliable D call. This CDR3 region has 15 residues. Trimming left V 0 bases short and J 2 bases short, with 10 bases between. Germline CDR1 is SGHNT and CDR2 is YYREEE (reference sequence).

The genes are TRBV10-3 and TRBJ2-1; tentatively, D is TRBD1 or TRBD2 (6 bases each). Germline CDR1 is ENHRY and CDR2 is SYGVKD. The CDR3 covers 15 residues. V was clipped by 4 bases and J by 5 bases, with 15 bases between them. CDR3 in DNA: TGTGCCATCAGTGCGGGGGCTAGCGCCGACAATGAGCAGTTCTTC. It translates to CAISAGASADNEQFF.

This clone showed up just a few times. Here the CDR3 reads CASSLIQGRGYTF. The CDR3 bases are TGTGCCAGCAGCTTAATACAGGGGAGGGGCTACACCTTC. V gene TRBV7-3 combines with J gene TRBJ1-2, with TRBD1 matching over 7 bases. The CDR3 sequence is 13 residues long. Germline assignment: CDR1 SGHTA and CDR2 FQGTGA. The trim removed 1 base at V and 8 bases at J, leaving 4 bases unmatched.

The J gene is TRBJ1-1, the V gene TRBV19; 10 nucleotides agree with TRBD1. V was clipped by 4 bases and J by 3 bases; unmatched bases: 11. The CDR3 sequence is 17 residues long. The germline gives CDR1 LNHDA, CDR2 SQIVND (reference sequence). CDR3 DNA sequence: TGTGCCAGTAGTAGCTATTCGACAGGGGGCCGGGACACTGAAGCTTTCTTT. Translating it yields CASSSYSTGGRDTEAFF.

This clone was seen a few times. DNA for the CDR3: TGTGCCAGTAGTATGGGACTAGCCGGATCCTACGAGCAGTACTTC. Translation: CASSMGLAGSYEQYF. The chain joins TRBV19 to TRBJ2-7; 9 bases map to TRBD2. Germline loops: CDR1 LNHDA, CDR2 SQIVND (reference sequence). After removal of 3 bases from V and 1 base from J, the junction contained 4 bases not matched to a gene. The CDR3 length is 15 residues.

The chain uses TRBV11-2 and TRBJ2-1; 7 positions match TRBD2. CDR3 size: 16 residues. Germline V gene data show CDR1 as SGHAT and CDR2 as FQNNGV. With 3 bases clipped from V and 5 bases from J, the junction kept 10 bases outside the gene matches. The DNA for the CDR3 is TGTGCCAGCAGCTTTACTAGCGTCCTAAACGACAATGAGCAGTTCTTC. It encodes CASSFTSVLNDNEQFF.

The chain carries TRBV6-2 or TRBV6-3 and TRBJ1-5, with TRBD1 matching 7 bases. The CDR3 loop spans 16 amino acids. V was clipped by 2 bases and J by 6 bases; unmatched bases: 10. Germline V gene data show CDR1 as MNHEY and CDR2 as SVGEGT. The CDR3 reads CASSYRKGGWGQPQHF. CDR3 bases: TGTGCCAGCAGTTACAGGAAAGGGGGCTGGGGTCAGCCCCAGCATTTT.

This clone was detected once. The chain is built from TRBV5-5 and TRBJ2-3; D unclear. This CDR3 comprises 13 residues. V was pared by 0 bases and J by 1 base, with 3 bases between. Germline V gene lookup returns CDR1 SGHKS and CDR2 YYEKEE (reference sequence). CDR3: CASSLAGTDTQYF. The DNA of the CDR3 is TGTGCCAGCAGCTTGGCGGGCACAGATACGCAGTATTTT.